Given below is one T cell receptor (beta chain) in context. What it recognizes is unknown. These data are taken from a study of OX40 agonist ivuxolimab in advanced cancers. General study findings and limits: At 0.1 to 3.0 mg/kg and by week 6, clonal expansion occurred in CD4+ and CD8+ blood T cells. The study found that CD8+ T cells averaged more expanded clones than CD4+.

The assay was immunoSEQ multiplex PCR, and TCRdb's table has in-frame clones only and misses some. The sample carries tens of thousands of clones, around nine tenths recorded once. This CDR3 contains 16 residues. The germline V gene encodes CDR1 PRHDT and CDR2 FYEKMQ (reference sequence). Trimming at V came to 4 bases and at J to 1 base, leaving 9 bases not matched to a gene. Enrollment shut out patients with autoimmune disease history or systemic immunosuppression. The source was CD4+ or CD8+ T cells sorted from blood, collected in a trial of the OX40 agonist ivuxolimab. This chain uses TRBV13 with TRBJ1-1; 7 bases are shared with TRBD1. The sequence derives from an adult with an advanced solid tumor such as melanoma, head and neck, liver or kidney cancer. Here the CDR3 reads CASSYRDSRQNTEAFF. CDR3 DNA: TGTGCCAGCAGCTACCGGGACAGTCGACAGAACACTGAAGCTTTCTTT.